These T cell receptor beta chains were read from a single sample in a study of human CD8 memory T cell subsets. TCRdb reprocessed the 5' RACE reads, with one entry per CDR3 protein and no DNA. This sample's table reports roughly 7,000 distinct CDR3 sequences. Sequenced input: CD8+ stem-like memory T cells (TSCM and TCM) sorted from PBMCs. Source of these receptors: a human donor in good health. CDR3s include the opening cysteine and the closing phenylalanine or tryptophan. Not every row has a clone size; where given, it reads once, few, many or a size class.

J gene	V gene	clone size	CDR3 protein
TRBJ2-7	TRBV29-1	NA	CSVGQAYEQYF
TRBJ2-3	TRBV7-9	NA	CASSFEGGSGTDTQYF
TRBJ1-1	TRBV19	NA	CASTEVGNTEAFF
TRBJ2-5	TRBV19	NA	CASSGRTSAKETQYF
TRBJ2-5	TRBV12-3/TRBV12-4	NA	CASSLWRETQYF
TRBJ2-3	TRBV29-1	medium-sized	CSVEGVLAGEPDTQYF
TRBJ2-2	TRBV9	NA	CASSVAGGDTGELFF
TRBJ2-7	TRBV7-9	NA	CASSLRSSGASNEQYF
TRBJ2-7	TRBV29-1	medium-sized	CSVEDLGTGGFYEQYF
TRBJ1-2	TRBV20-1	medium-sized	CSARTGGDYGYTF
TRBJ2-7	TRBV10-3	NA	CAISEGAGGNEQYF
TRBJ1-2	TRBV12-3/TRBV12-4	NA	CASNLGGQTYGYTF
TRBJ1-1	TRBV29-1	NA	CSVRDRGRTEAFF
TRBJ1-6	TRBV28	NA	CASSLRGIASPLHF
TRBJ2-3	TRBV28	NA	CASSLGSTDTQYF
TRBJ2-7	TRBV7-8	NA	CASTQTGLGDEQYF
TRBJ2-1	TRBV7-9	NA	CASSLKGGHPRYNEQFF
TRBJ1-2	TRBV7-9	NA	CASSGVGQGNYGYTF
TRBJ2-7	TRBV28	NA	CASSLRTADLVYEQYF
TRBJ1-2	TRBV30	NA	CAWSDQGEGYTF
TRBJ1-1	TRBV5-5	NA	CASSLDVGTEAFF
TRBJ1-5	TRBV19	NA	CASSHGTGNQPQHF
TRBJ1-1	TRBV10-2	NA	CASSEGVSEAFF
TRBJ2-3	TRBV15	NA	CATSRVNRLAGTDTQYF
TRBJ1-2	TRBV7-9	medium-sized	CASSPGQGNYGYTF
TRBJ1-1	TRBV9	NA	CASSARPEDTEAFF
TRBJ2-7	TRBV5-4	NA	CASSLWGDSGGYEQYF
TRBJ2-1	TRBV11-2	NA	CASSSRGSSYNEQFF
TRBJ2-7	TRBV13	medium-sized	CASRSGQALGNEQYF
TRBJ2-2	TRBV30	large	CAWSDFTGELFF
TRBJ2-2	TRBV7-8	NA	CASSLAPVSGATGELFF
TRBJ1-6	TRBV27	medium-sized	CASSFFRDTDSPLHF
TRBJ2-2	TRBV7-8	NA	CASSLVLAGRAGELFF